This T cell receptor (beta chain) was documented in a study of blood T cell repertoires in COVID-19. In the authors' methods: It was from reference gene primer amplification that nucleated cell counts were estimated. TCRdb keeps only in-frame clones here, not all; method: immunoSEQ multiplex PCR. V, J and clone size reflect that table, while D and trimming were determined from the DNA. Found here are some 120,000 clones, about 86% of them singletons; the top ten hold more than 2%. J gave up 0 bases and V 3 bases, and 3 bases lay outside the gene matches. The CDR3 covers 15 residues. Germline V lookup: CDR1 SGDLS, CDR2 YYNGEE.

This clonotype was obtained from a woman between 45 and 60 years old with acute or convalescent COVID-19. The rearrangement links TRBV9 to TRBJ1-2, with 9 bases aligning to TRBD1. Sequencing input: peripheral blood. The CDR3 DNA reads TGTGCCAGCAGCGAGACAGGGGGAACTAACTATGGCTACACCTTC. Translated: CASSETGGTNYGYTF.